Listed below are T cell receptor beta chains from one sample, sequenced in a study of regulatory T cells in long-lasting Graves disease. TCRdb fed the multiplex PCR reads into MiXCR, producing one record per CDR3 protein. Here the sample spans 400,000 to 600,000 distinct CDR3 sequences, 20% to 25% being singletons. This material consisted of peripheral blood mononuclear cells (PBMCs), taken when the disease was refractory, from a patient treated with antithyroid drugs. These receptors came from a female donor with Graves disease. The CDR3 runs from the conserved cysteine through the conserved F or W. D genes are given only for firm matches. The listing skips clone size in some rows; elsewhere it reads once, few, many or a size class.

>.|TRBJ1-5|15|TRBV3-1|.
CASSQDLESNQPQHF
TGTGCCAGCAGCCAAGATCTGGAGAGCAATCAGCCCCAGCATTTT
>many|TRBJ2-2|16|TRBV12-3/TRBV12-4|TRBD1
CASSPIDRGRTGELFF
TGTGCCAGCAGCCCAATCGACAGGGGAAGGACCGGGGAGCTGTTTTTT
>many|TRBJ1-6|14|TRBV3-1|.
CASSLNRGNSPLHF
TGTGCCAGCAGCCTAAATCGTGGGAATTCACCCCTCCACTTT
>few|TRBJ2-1|11|TRBV28|TRBD1
CATLGTGGEFF
TGTGCCACCCTCGGGACAGGGGGGGAGTTCTTC
>many|TRBJ2-7|11|TRBV11-2|.
CASSSELEQYF
TGTGCCAGCAGCTCCGAGTTAGAGCAGTACTTC
>many|TRBJ2-7|15|TRBV29-1|TRBD1
CSVELDRTSSYEQYF
TGCAGCGTTGAGCTGGACAGGACCAGCTCCTACGAGCAGTACTTC
>.|TRBJ2-7|15|TRBV7-3|TRBD2
CASSPGGAGDYEQYF
TGTGCCAGCAGCCCCGGAGGGGCGGGAGACTACGAGCAGTACTTC
>few|TRBJ1-1|15|TRBV12-3/TRBV12-4|.
CASSPSGRSNTEAFF
TGTGCCAGCAGTCCGTCAGGACGGTCGAACACTGAAGCTTTCTTT
>.|TRBJ1-1|13|TRBV27|.
CASSPNRATEAFF
TGTGCCAGCAGTCCCAACAGGGCCACTGAAGCTTTCTTT
>few|TRBJ1-1|12|TRBV7-6|.
CAPEQANTEAFF
TGTGCCCCGGAGCAGGCCAACACTGAAGCTTTCTTT
>.|TRBJ2-3|19|TRBV12-3/TRBV12-4|TRBD2
CASSLVIGLEIFQTDTQYF
TGTGCCAGCAGTCTCGTAATCGGACTAGAAATATTCCAAACAGATACGCAGTATTTT
>few|TRBJ2-7|14|TRBV6-2/TRBV6-3|.
CASSYGGHFYEQYF
TGTGCCAGCAGTTACGGGGGGCATTTCTACGAGCAGTACTTC
>.|TRBJ2-7|14|TRBV7-2|TRBD1
CASSLAGGLEEQYF
TGTGCCAGCAGCTTGGCAGGGGGTTTGGAGGAGCAGTACTTC
>many|TRBJ1-1|13|TRBV2|.
CASSGRALTEAFF
TGTGCCAGCAGTGGACGGGCACTCACTGAAGCTTTCTTT
>.|TRBJ2-2|13|TRBV19|.
CASSIPGTGELFF
TGTGCCAGTAGTATACCGGGGACCGGGGAGCTGTTTTTT
>many|TRBJ2-5|13|TRBV5-6|TRBD2
CASSWTSGETQYF
TGTGCCAGCAGCTGGACTAGCGGAGAGACCCAGTACTTC
>few|TRBJ1-4|15|TRBV4-1|.
CASSQQGLQGEKLFF
TGCGCCAGCAGCCAGCAAGGTCTGCAGGGTGAAAAACTGTTTTTT
>many|TRBJ1-2|13|TRBV6-1|.
CASSPSASYGYTF
TGTGCCAGCAGCCCTTCGGCGAGCTATGGCTACACCTTC
>.|TRBJ1-1|13|TRBV4-3|.
CASSGSGQTEAFF
TGCGCCAGCAGCGGAAGTGGACAGACCGAAGCTTTCTTT
>.|TRBJ2-3|13|TRBV7-2|.
CASSSMATDTQYF
TGTGCCAGCAGCTCCATGGCCACAGATACGCAGTATTTT
>few|TRBJ1-4|15|TRBV5-6|.
CASSFTPSTNEKLFF
TGTGCCAGCAGCTTCACCCCTTCAACTAATGAAAAACTGTTTTTT
>.|TRBJ2-4|18|TRBV5-5|.
CASSLQLLQDSSKNIQYF
TGTGCCAGCAGCTTACAATTATTACAGGATTCCTCCAAAAACATTCAGTACTTC
>many|TRBJ1-4|14|TRBV19|.
CASSLPDAPEKLFF
TGTGCCAGTAGTTTGCCGGACGCGCCGGAAAAACTGTTTTTT
>many|TRBJ1-1|15|TRBV28|.
CASRQWGASFAEAFF
TGTGCCAGCCGTCAATGGGGGGCTTCGTTCGCTGAAGCTTTCTTT
>many|TRBJ1-1|13|TRBV6-1|.
CASSRTKNTEAFF
TGTGCCAGCAGTCGTACAAAGAACACTGAAGCTTTCTTT
>.|TRBJ2-7|15|TRBV11-2|TRBD1
CASSLPGTGAYEQYF
TGTGCCAGCAGCTTACCGGGGACAGGGGCCTACGAGCAGTACTTC
>.|TRBJ2-7|14|TRBV29-1|.
CSVGGSGSLNEQYF
TGCAGCGTCGGGGGTTCCGGGAGTCTAAACGAGCAGTACTTC
>.|TRBJ2-3|14|TRBV28|.
CASSLWLSTDTQYF
TGTGCCAGCAGTTTATGGCTGAGCACAGATACGCAGTATTTT
>many|TRBJ1-1|14|TRBV28|TRBD1
CASSRDRGTTEAFF
TGTGCCAGCAGCCGGGACAGGGGGACCACTGAAGCTTTCTTT
>.|TRBJ1-2|14|TRBV28|TRBD1
CASSLQGGRYGYTF
TGTGCCAGCAGTTTACAGGGGGGCCGCTATGGCTACACCTTC
>.|TRBJ1-6|15|TRBV30|.
CAWSVRRGPNSPLHF
TGTGCCTGGAGTGTACGCCGGGGCCCGAATTCACCCCTCCACTTT
>many|TRBJ1-5|14|TRBV12-3/TRBV12-4|.
CASSLSTPNQPQHF
TGTGCCAGCAGTTTGAGCACTCCCAATCAGCCCCAGCATTTT
>many|TRBJ1-6|14|TRBV12-3/TRBV12-4|.
CASSLRPINSPLHF
TGTGCCAGCAGTTTACGGCCAATTAATTCACCCCTCCACTTT
>many|TRBJ2-4|14|TRBV28|.
CASSLSGVKNIQYF
TGTGCCAGCAGTTTATCCGGGGTGAAAAACATTCAGTACTTC
>.|TRBJ1-4|15|TRBV6-1|TRBD1
CASSPLQGAYEKLFF
TGTGCCAGCAGCCCATTACAGGGGGCTTACGAAAAACTGTTTTTT
>few|TRBJ2-2|14|TRBV13|.
CATSAYLNTGELFF
TGTGCCACCTCGGCCTACCTTAACACCGGGGAGCTGTTTTTT
>.|TRBJ1-4|14|TRBV6-2/TRBV6-3|.
CASSIRDYNEKLFF
TGTGCCAGCAGCATCAGAGACTATAATGAAAAACTGTTTTTT
>.|TRBJ2-2|16|TRBV25-1|TRBD2
CASSELGLAETGELFF
TGTGCCAGCAGTGAACTTGGACTAGCTGAAACCGGGGAGCTGTTTTTT
>few|TRBJ2-3|13|TRBV7-9|.
CASTSVQVDTQYF
TGTGCCAGCACCTCCGTCCAAGTGGATACGCAGTATTTT
>many|TRBJ2-7|14|TRBV7-3|.
CASSFSGNSYEQYF
TGTGCCAGCAGCTTTTCCGGGAACTCCTACGAGCAGTACTTC